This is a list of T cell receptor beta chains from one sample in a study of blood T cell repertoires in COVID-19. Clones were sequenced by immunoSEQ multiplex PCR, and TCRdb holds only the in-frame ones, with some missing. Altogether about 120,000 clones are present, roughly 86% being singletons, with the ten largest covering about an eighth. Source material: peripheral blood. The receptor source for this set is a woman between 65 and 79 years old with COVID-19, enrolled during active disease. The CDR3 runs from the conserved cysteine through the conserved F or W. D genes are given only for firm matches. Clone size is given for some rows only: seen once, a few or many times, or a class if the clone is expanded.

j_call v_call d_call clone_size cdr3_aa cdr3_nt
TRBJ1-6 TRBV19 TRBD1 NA CASSMNSGQGTSPLHF TGTGCCAGTAGTATGAACTCGGGACAGGGGACTTCACCCCTCCACTTT
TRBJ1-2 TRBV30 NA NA CAWSVRAAIYGYTF TGTGCCTGGAGTGTTAGAGCCGCAATCTATGGCTACACCTTC
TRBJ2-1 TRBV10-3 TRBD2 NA CAISSGAYNEQFF TGTGCCATCAGCAGCGGGGCGTACAATGAGCAGTTCTTC
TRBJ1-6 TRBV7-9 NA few CASSSGQTADSPLHF TGTGCCAGCAGCTCCGGACAGACGGCGGATTCACCCCTCCACTTT
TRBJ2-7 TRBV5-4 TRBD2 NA CASSRSPGLAGEEQYF TGTGCCAGCAGCCGCTCACCGGGACTAGCGGGGGAAGAGCAGTACTTC
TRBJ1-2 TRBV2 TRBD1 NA CASSGGTGQYGYTF TGTGCCAGCAGTGGAGGGACAGGCCAGTATGGCTACACCTTC
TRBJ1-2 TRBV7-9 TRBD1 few CASSLRLGQANYGYTF TGTGCCAGCAGCCTCCGTTTGGGACAGGCGAACTATGGCTACACCTTC
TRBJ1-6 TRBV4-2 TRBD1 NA CASSQEGTGVSYNSPLHF TGTGCCAGCAGCCAGGAAGGGACAGGGGTTTCCTATAATTCACCCCTCCACTTT
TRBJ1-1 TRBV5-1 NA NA CASSYGRGAEAFF TGCGCCAGCAGCTACGGCAGGGGTGCTGAAGCTTTCTTT
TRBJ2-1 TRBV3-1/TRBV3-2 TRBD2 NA CASSHRGIGLAGTLYNEQFF TGTGCCAGCAGCCACAGGGGTATCGGACTAGCGGGGACCCTCTACAATGAGCAGTTCTTC
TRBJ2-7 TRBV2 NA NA CASSEALRQGEQYF TGTGCCAGCAGTGAAGCGCTTCGGCAGGGAGAGCAGTACTTC
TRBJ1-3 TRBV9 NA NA CASSEDNSGNTIYF TGTGCCAGCAGCGAGGACAACTCTGGAAACACCATATATTTT
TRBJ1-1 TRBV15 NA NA CATSRSRSPTEAFF TGTGCCACCAGCAGAAGCCGGTCCCCCACTGAAGCTTTCTTT
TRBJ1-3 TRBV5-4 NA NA CASSLEIGNTIYF TGTGCCAGCAGCTTAGAGATAGGAAACACCATATATTTT
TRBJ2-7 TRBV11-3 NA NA CASSLYSAAAYEQYF TGTGCCAGCAGCTTATACTCAGCGGCAGCCTACGAGCAGTACTTC
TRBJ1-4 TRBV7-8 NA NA CASSRSLSLSRSWEKLFF TGTGCCAGCAGCCGAAGCCTCTCGCTCTCCAGGTCGTGGGAAAAACTGTTTTTT
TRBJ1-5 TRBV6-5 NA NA CASGRDSGQPQHF TGTGCCAGCGGCCGGGACTCGGGTCAGCCCCAGCATTTT
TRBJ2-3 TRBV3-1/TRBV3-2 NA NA CASSPNLDSTDTQYF TGTGCCAGCAGCCCAAATCTAGATAGCACAGATACGCAGTATTTT
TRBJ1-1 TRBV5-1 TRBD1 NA CASSFGGTGTEAFF TGCGCCAGCAGCTTTGGCGGGACAGGTACTGAAGCTTTCTTT
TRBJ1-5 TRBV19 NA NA CASNSGPNSNQPQHF TGTGCCAGTAATAGCGGACCGAATAGCAATCAGCCCCAGCATTTT
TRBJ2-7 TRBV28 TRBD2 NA CASSSPGGEWSFGLAGYEQYF TGTGCCAGCAGTTCCCCGGGAGGTGAGTGGTCCTTCGGACTAGCGGGCTACGAGCAGTACTTC
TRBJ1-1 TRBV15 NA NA CATSRALGVREAFF TGTGCCACCAGCAGAGCCTTAGGAGTTCGTGAAGCTTTCTTT
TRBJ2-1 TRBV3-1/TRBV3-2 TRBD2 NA CASSQAGGAGNEQFF TGTGCCAGCAGCCAAGCGGGGGGGGCCGGGAATGAGCAGTTCTTC
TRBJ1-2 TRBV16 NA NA CASSQSTDSNYGYTF TGTGCCAGCAGCCAGTCGACAGACTCTAACTATGGCTACACCTTC
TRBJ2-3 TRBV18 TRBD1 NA CASSPLKGDRGSDTQYF TGTGCCAGCTCACCCCTGAAGGGGGACAGGGGCTCAGATACGCAGTATTTT
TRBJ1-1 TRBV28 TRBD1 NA CASSPAGQLNTEAFF TGTGCCAGCAGTCCCGCGGGACAGCTTAACACTGAAGCTTTCTTT
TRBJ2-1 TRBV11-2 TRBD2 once CASSLGAGGVYEQFF TGTGCCAGCAGCTTAGGAGCGGGGGGGGTCTATGAGCAGTTCTTC
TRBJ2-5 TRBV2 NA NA CASRRTEQETQYF TGTGCCAGCAGACGGACAGAGCAAGAGACCCAGTACTTC
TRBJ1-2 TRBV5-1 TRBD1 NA CASSLPGQGAEGYTF TGCGCCAGCAGCTTACCGGGACAGGGGGCGGAAGGCTACACCTTC
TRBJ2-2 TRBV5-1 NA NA CASSLEGVGTGELFF TGCGCCAGCAGCTTGGAGGGAGTTGGCACCGGGGAGCTGTTTTTT
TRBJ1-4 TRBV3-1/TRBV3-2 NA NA CASSQNRAEKLFF TGTGCCAGCAGCCAGAACAGGGCAGAAAAACTGTTTTTT
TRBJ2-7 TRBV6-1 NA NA CASSEVGASSEQYF TGTGCCAGCAGTGAAGTGGGGGCCTCTTCCGAGCAGTACTTC
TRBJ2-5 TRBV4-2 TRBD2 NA CASSQLWGRGALETQYF TGTGCCAGCAGCCAACTCTGGGGGCGGGGGGCCTTAGAGACCCAGTACTTC
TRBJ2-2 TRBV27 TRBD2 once CASSPFSGGNTGELFF TGTGCCAGCAGTCCCTTTAGCGGGGGGAACACCGGGGAGCTGTTTTTT
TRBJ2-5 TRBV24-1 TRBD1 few CATATGGWETQYF TGTGCCACCGCCACAGGGGGCTGGGAGACCCAGTACTTC
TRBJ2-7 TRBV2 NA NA CASSTISVAEQYF TGTGCCAGCAGTACTATATCGGTGGCCGAGCAGTACTTC
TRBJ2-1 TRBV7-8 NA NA CASSLALGENNEQFF TGTGCCAGCAGCTTAGCGCTGGGAGAAAACAATGAGCAGTTCTTC
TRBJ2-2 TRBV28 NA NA CASSLEGFREAGELFF TGTGCCAGCAGTTTAGAGGGGTTCAGGGAGGCCGGGGAGCTGTTTTTT
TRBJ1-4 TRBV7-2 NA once CASSLVRGNEKLFF TGTGCCAGCAGCTTAGTTAGAGGGAATGAAAAACTGTTTTTT
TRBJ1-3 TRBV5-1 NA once CASSFTGHGNTIYF TGCGCCAGCAGCTTCACAGGGCATGGAAACACCATATATTTT
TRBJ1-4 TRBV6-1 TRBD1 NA CASSEQGDLNEKLFF TGTGCCAGCAGTGAACAGGGGGACCTTAATGAAAAACTGTTTTTT